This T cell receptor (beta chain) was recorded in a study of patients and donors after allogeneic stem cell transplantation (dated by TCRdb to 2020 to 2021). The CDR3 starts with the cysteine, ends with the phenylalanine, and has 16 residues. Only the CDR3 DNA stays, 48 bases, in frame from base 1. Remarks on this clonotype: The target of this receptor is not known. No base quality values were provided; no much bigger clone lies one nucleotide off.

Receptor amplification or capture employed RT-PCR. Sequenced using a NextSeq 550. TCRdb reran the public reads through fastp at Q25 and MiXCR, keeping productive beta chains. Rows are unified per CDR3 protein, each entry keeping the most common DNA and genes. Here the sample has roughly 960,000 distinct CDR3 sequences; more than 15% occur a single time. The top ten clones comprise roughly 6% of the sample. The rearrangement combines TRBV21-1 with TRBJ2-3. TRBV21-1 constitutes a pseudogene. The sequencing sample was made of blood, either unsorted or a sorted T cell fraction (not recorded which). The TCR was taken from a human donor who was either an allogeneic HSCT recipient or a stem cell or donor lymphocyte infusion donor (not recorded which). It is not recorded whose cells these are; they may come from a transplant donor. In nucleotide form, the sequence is TGTGCCAGCAGCAAAGGGCGACCGGATGATACAGATACGCAGTATTTT. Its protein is CASSKGRPDDTDTQYF.